This T cell receptor beta chain was captured in a study of breast tumors, draining lymph nodes, adjacent tissues. Study-level points and caveats: The data were judged consistent with most tumor T cells coming from lymph node and expanding in tumor. Luminal-like breast cancer showed significantly greater tumor-nontumor repertoire similarity than basal-like breast cancer did. Tumor repertoires ranked between lymph nodes and nontumor tissue in diversity, with V and J gene preferences.

This clonotype was detected ten times or more. Its antigen is not known. Axillary draining lymph nodes of breast cancer patients supplied the node samples. One entry per CDR3 protein results from TCRdb running MiXCR on the multiplex PCR reads. The sample has 150,000 to 250,000 distinct CDR3 sequences, approximately 33% seen once. Trimming left V 2 bases short and J 3 bases short, with 22 bases between. Germline V gives CDR1 SGHVS, CDR2 FQNEAQ. The CDR3 is made up of 19 amino acids. The source material was axillary lymph node tissue. The chain carries TRBV7-8 and TRBJ2-2, with D perhaps given as TRBD1 or TRBD2 (5 bases each). The clonotype was recovered from a female donor with breast cancer. Some clones in this sample may be carry-over from other donors' samples. The DNA of the CDR3 is TGTGCCAGCAGCTTACGGGGCCCGATGGGGTTTTCTCACACCGGGGAGCTGTTTTTT. It codes for CASSLRGPMGFSHTGELFF.